The 29 T cell receptor beta chains reported below all come from one sample, sequenced in a study of Graves' ophthalmopathy and Graves' hyperthyroidism. The study amplified TCR beta CDR3 regions using RNA transcripts. HTBI-primed RT-PCR formed the first round, and a multiplex PCR formed the second. One entry per CDR3 protein results from TCRdb running MiXCR on the multiplex PCR reads. The sample records 360,000 or so distinct CDR3 sequences, around 20% being singletons. The material sequenced was peripheral blood. These receptors were collected from a woman aged 18-35 years with Graves' ophthalmopathy.

This clonotype was picked up a small number of times. The CDR3 here is CSAASGNTIYF. CDR3 nucleotides: TGCAGTGCAGCCTCTGGAAACACCATATATTTT. The rearrangement links TRBV20-1 to TRBJ1-3; D ambiguous. V lost 6 bases to trimming and J lost 0 bases, with 3 bases between them. This CDR3 contains 11 residues. Germline loops: CDR1 DFQATT, CDR2 SNEGSKA (reference sequence).

This clonotype has a count of ten or more. The chain joins TRBV24-1 to TRBJ1-1; 8 nucleotides align to TRBD1. J gave up 1 base and V 3 bases, and 3 bases lay outside the gene matches. Germline V lookup: CDR1 KGHDR, CDR2 SFDVKD. CDR3 size: 15 residues. The CDR3 DNA reads TGTGCCACCAGTGATAAAGGACAGGGGAACACTGAAGCTTTCTTT. It translates to CATSDKGQGNTEAFF.

Many counts were recorded for this clonotype. J is TRBJ2-7 and V is TRBV29-1; TRBD2 might be the D (6 bases). The CDR3 covers 13 residues. V gave up 6 bases and J gave up 2 bases, with 14 bases separating them. CDR1 is SQVTM, CDR2 ANQGSEA, per germline. CDR3 residues: CSVHSSVPYEQYF. The CDR3 DNA reads TGCAGCGTGCATTCTAGCGTTCCCTACGAGCAGTACTTC.

V is TRBV6-5 and J is TRBJ1-5; no firm D call. Germline V gene sequence: CDR1 MNHEY, CDR2 SVGAGI. V was shortened by 2 bases and J by 6 bases, with 11 bases between the two germline ends. The CDR3 is 14 residues long. The CDR3 loop is CASSYGIASQPQHF. The CDR3 bases are TGTGCCAGCAGTTACGGTATAGCGTCTCAGCCCCAGCATTTT.

This clonotype was seen many times. V and J are TRBV11-2 and TRBJ2-7, with no clear D. CDR3 length equals 14 residues. CDR1 and CDR2 (germline): SGHAT, FQNNGV. Trimming pared 3 bases from V and 2 bases from J, leaving 11 bases between. CDR3 sequence (DNA): TGTGCCAGCAGCTTCCTTGCGGACGCCTACGAGCAGTACTTC. Protein: CASSFLADAYEQYF.

In its sample, this clonotype was seen many times. The chain couples TRBV30 to TRBJ2-7, with 9 bases aligning to TRBD1. The germline gives CDR1 GTSNPN, CDR2 SVGIG (reference sequence). The CDR3 is made up of 16 amino acids. V gave up 3 bases and J gave up 5 bases; unmatched junction bases: 14. The CDR3 bases are TGTGCCTGGAGCTCAATTACAGGGGGCGAAGGAGACGAGCAGTACTTC. It translates to CAWSSITGGEGDEQYF.

This clonotype was counted ten times or more. The rearrangement links TRBV18 to TRBJ1-1; D unclear. Trimming took off 1 base at V and 2 bases at J, with 5 bases between the two ends. Germline V gene lookup returns CDR1 KGHSH and CDR2 LQKENI. This CDR3 has 13 amino acids. CDR3 sequence reads: CASSPLANTEAFF. CDR3 nucleotides: TGTGCCAGCTCACCACTGGCAAACACTGAAGCTTTCTTT.

This clonotype occurred many times. The chain uses TRBV25-1 and TRBJ1-6, with TRBD1 as a possible D gene (5 bases). CDR1 MGHDK and CDR2 SYGVNS come from the germline V gene. The CDR3 runs 13 residues. V lost 7 bases and J 15 bases, leaving 19 bases between the germline ends. The CDR3 DNA sequence: TGTGCCAGCACCTTGACGAGCGCCCAGGGCCTCCACTTT. As protein: CASTLTSAQGLHF.

This clonotype has at least ten counts. The rearrangement links TRBV4-2 to TRBJ2-7; TRBD2 aligns across 7 bases. CDR3 length equals 14 residues. Germline lookup yields CDR1 LGHNA and CDR2 YNFKEQ. V shed 1 base, J shed 7 bases, and the junction held 7 bases outside the gene matches. CDR3 in amino acids: CASSQGREAGEQYF. The CDR3 region has the DNA TGTGCCAGCAGCCAAGGACGGGAGGCTGGGGAGCAGTACTTC.

This clonotype was found once. V is TRBV6-1 and J is TRBJ1-1; a possible D gene is TRBD1 (5 bases). V was cut by 7 bases and J by 3 bases, with 12 bases left in between. The CDR3 loop spans 13 amino acids. Germline values: CDR1 MNHNS, CDR2 SASEGT. In DNA, the CDR3 is TGTGCCAGCACGCAAGGGGTTTACACTGAAGCTTTCTTT. This translates into CASTQGVYTEAFF.

This clonotype was seen repeatedly, ten times or more. The V call is TRBV15, the J call TRBJ2-7, with TRBD1 matching 8 bases. The ends lost 4 bases at V and 5 bases at J; junction bases unmatched: 7. Germline V gene lookup returns CDR1 LNHNV and CDR2 YYDKDF (reference sequence). The CDR3 is 14 residues long. This CDR3 is CATSTDRGPHEQYF. DNA of the CDR3: TGTGCCACCAGCACAGACAGGGGTCCCCACGAGCAGTACTTC.

In this sample, this clonotype turned up a few times. This chain's CDR3 is CASSRGPGQSYEQYF. The CDR3, as DNA: TGTGCCAGCAGTAGGGGACCTGGACAGTCCTACGAGCAGTACTTC. The chain joins TRBV6-1 to TRBJ2-7; tentatively, D is TRBD1 (6 bases). The CDR3 has 15 amino acids. Germline V CDR1 and CDR2: MNHNS, SASEGT. Trimming pared 5 bases from V and 1 base from J, leaving 15 bases between.

This clonotype was counted at least ten times. The chain couples TRBV12-5 to TRBJ2-3; the match to TRBD2 covers 7 bases. The CDR3 is 14 residues long. CDR1 is LGHNT, CDR2 FRNRAP, per germline. V lost 9 bases, J lost 4 bases, and 10 bases stayed unmatched. CDR3 in amino acids: CASTGTNPSDTQYF. The CDR3 DNA sequence: TGTGCTAGCACCGGGACTAACCCGTCAGATACGCAGTATTTT.

This clonotype was seen at least ten times. Since a much larger clone is just one base distant, this may be a read error. The chain is built from TRBV28 and TRBJ2-7; 7 nucleotides align to TRBD1. The CDR3 contains 16 residues. Germline-derived CDR1 and CDR2 are MDHEN and SYDVKM. The CDR3 nucleotides are TGTGCCCGCAGTCTTGCCGCGTTCGGACAGGTTTACGAGCAGTACTTC. Protein: CARSLAAFGQVYEQYF. The variable domain in full, completed from reference TRBV28 and TRBJ2-7, reads DVKVTQSSRYLVKRTGEKVFLECVQDMDHENMFWYRQDPGLGLRLIYFSYDVKMKEKGDIPEGYSVSREKKERFSLILESASTNQTSMYLCARSLAAFGQVYEQYFGPGTRLTVT.

This clonotype has a count of ten or more. The chain links TRBV9 to TRBJ1-2; a possible D gene is TRBD1 (6 bases). Between the trimmed V and J ends, which lost 2 bases and 3 bases, there was a span of 14 bases. CDR1 and CDR2 (germline): SGDLS, YYNGEE. The CDR3 is 15 amino acids. The CDR3 reads CASSVRGANDYGYTF. The CDR3, as DNA: TGTGCCAGCAGCGTTCGGGGGGCGAATGACTATGGCTACACCTTC. Based on the CDR3 plus reference TRBV9 and TRBJ1-2, the full variable domain is DSGVTQTPKHLITATGQRVTLRCSPRSGDLSVYWYQQSLDQGLQFLIQYYNGEERAKGNILERFSAQQFPDLHSELNLSSLELGDSALYFCASSVRGANDYGYTFGSGTRLTVV.

This clonotype was seen repeatedly, ten times or more. The chain carries TRBV7-2 and TRBJ2-7, with D maybe TRBD1 (5 bases). The CDR3 is made up of 15 amino acids. Germline V CDR1 and CDR2: SGHTA, FQGNSA. The V end lost 3 bases, the J end lost 2 bases, and 14 bases lay between the germline ends. CDR3 amino acids: CASSLTLGRAYEQYF. CDR3 DNA sequence: TGTGCCAGCAGCTTGACCTTGGGCAGGGCCTACGAGCAGTACTTC.

This clonotype was detected ten times or more. This may arise from a read error, as a much more abundant clone is one base away. The chain carries TRBV2 and TRBJ1-1; possibly TRBD1 for D (5 bases). From germline, CDR1 is SNHLY and CDR2 FYNNEI. The CDR3 extends over 15 amino acids. CDR3 nucleotides: TGTGCCGGCAGTGACCCCGGGGGGAGGAGCGCTGAAGCTTTCTTT. This codes for CAGSDPGGRSAEAFF.

This chain joins TRBV20-1 and TRBJ2-7, with D possibly being TRBD2 (5 bases). Deletions cut 3 bases from V and 5 bases from J, with 14 bases between. The CDR3 contains 13 residues. Germline V gene data show CDR1 as DFQATT and CDR2 as SNEGSKA (reference sequence). CDR3 in amino acids: CSASNLARDEQYF. CDR3 nucleotide sequence: TGCAGTGCTAGCAACCTAGCTCGCGACGAGCAGTACTTC.

This clonotype was recorded many times. The chain employs TRBV19 and TRBJ2-5; 8 nucleotides align to TRBD1. Germline-derived CDR1 and CDR2 are LNHDA and SQIVND (reference sequence). The length of the CDR3 is 14 residues. V lost 5 bases, J lost 3 bases, and 5 bases stayed unmatched. CDR3 residues: CASSGGTGEETQYF. In DNA form, the CDR3 reads TGTGCCAGTAGTGGAGGGACAGGAGAAGAGACCCAGTACTTC. The entire variable domain, with the rest obtained from reference TRBV19 and TRBJ2-5, is as follows: DGGITQSPKYLFRKEGQNVTLSCEQNLNHDAMYWYRQDPGQGLRLIYYSQIVNDFQKGDIAEGYSVSREKKESFPLTVTSAQKNPTAFYLCASSGGTGEETQYFGPGTRLLVL.

This clonotype was picked up many times. The J gene is TRBJ2-7, the V gene TRBV14, with 8 bases aligning to TRBD2. Germline V gene data show CDR1 as SGHDN and CDR2 as FVKESK. V lost 0 bases and J lost 7; bases outside the gene matches: 8. The CDR3 has 15 residues. DNA for the CDR3: TGTGCCAGCAGCCAAGACCGGGGGGGAGGAAGGGAGCAGTACTTC. Translation gives CASSQDRGGGREQYF.

This clonotype was seen ten or more times. This chain's CDR3 is CASSPPAWNTGELFF. DNA of the CDR3: TGTGCCAGCAGCCCCCCGGCTTGGAACACCGGGGAGCTGTTTTTT. J is TRBJ2-2 and V is TRBV7-6; no firm D call. CDR3 size: 15 residues. Germline lookup yields CDR1 SGHVS and CDR2 FNYEAQ. V was cut by 5 bases and J by 1 base, with 11 bases left in between. The full variable domain, with the rest looked up from reference TRBV7-6 and TRBJ2-2, is GAGVSQSPRYKVTKRGQDVALRCDPISGHVSLYWYRQALGQGPEFLTYFNYEAQQDKSGLPNDRFSAERPEGSISTLTIQRTEQRDSAMYRCASSPPAWNTGELFFGEGSRLTVL.

This clonotype was recorded many times. The V gene is TRBV6-1, the J gene TRBJ1-2; weak D call: TRBD1 (6 bases). The germline V gene encodes CDR1 MNHNS and CDR2 SASEGT. V was shortened by 3 bases and J by 8 bases, with 13 bases between the two germline ends. CDR3 length: 13 amino acids. CDR3: CASSDRGIGGYTF. CDR3 nucleotides: TGTGCCAGCAGTGACAGGGGCATTGGGGGCTACACCTTC.

This clonotype was counted ten times or more. The chain carries TRBV11-2 and TRBJ1-1; D ambiguous. V was clipped by 2 bases and J by 1 base, with 8 bases between them. Germline CDR1 and CDR2: SGHAT and FQNNGV. The CDR3 totals 14 residues. CDR3 loop: CASSLSFANTEAFF. CDR3 bases: TGTGCCAGCAGCTTATCGTTCGCGAACACTGAAGCTTTCTTT.

The V call is TRBV5-1, the J call TRBJ1-2, with D tentatively TRBD1 (5 bases). The CDR3 has 14 amino acids. The germline V and J ends were trimmed by 6 bases and 3 bases, with 15 bases remaining between them. Germline V gives CDR1 SGHRS, CDR2 YFSETQ. CDR3 region: CASTPGHRDYGYTF. CDR3 nucleotide sequence: TGCGCCAGCACCCCTGGACACAGAGACTATGGCTACACCTTC.

This clonotype showed up many times. V usage is TRBV30 and J usage is TRBJ2-6; D call uncertain. V dropped 6 bases and J dropped 2 bases, with 8 bases sitting between them. CDR1 is GTSNPN, CDR2 SVGIG, per germline (reference sequence). This CDR3 comprises 13 residues. The CDR3 loop reads CACSLPGANVLTF. The DNA of the CDR3 is TGTGCCTGCTCTCTTCCTGGGGCCAACGTCCTGACTTTC.

The sample holds many counts of this clonotype. This rearrangement joins TRBV20-1 to TRBJ2-5; D unclear. The CDR3 consists of 14 residues. Germline CDR1 DFQATT, CDR2 SNEGSKA (reference sequence). Trimming removed 0 bases at V and 5 bases at J, with 13 bases between. CDR3 in DNA: TGCAGTGCTAGAGATCCGACCAGCGTGGAGACCCAGTACTTC. Translation gives CSARDPTSVETQYF.

This clonotype was counted a single time. The chain is built from TRBV19 and TRBJ2-2; unclear D gene. The V gene lost 5 bases and the J gene lost 7 bases, with 11 bases spanning the gap. Germline V lookup: CDR1 LNHDA, CDR2 SQIVND (reference sequence). The CDR3 runs 13 residues. CDR3 protein: CASSFGVSGELFF. CDR3 DNA sequence: TGTGCCAGTAGTTTCGGAGTGAGCGGGGAGCTGTTTTTT. The full variable domain, with the rest looked up from reference TRBV19 and TRBJ2-2, is DGGITQSPKYLFRKEGQNVTLSCEQNLNHDAMYWYRQDPGQGLRLIYYSQIVNDFQKGDIAEGYSVSREKKESFPLTVTSAQKNPTAFYLCASSFGVSGELFFGEGSRLTVL.

This clonotype was counted ten times or more. The rearrangement joins TRBV20-1 to TRBJ1-6; TRBD1 matches 8 bases. The CDR3 covers 13 residues. With V trimmed by 6 bases and J by 5 bases, 3 bases remained unmatched. Germline values: CDR1 DFQATT, CDR2 SNEGSKA (reference sequence). The CDR3 reads CSAWTGHNSPLHF. DNA for the CDR3: TGCAGTGCGTGGACAGGGCATAATTCACCCCTCCACTTT.

This clonotype has a count of ten or more. A much larger clone sits a single nucleotide away, making a read error possible. V is TRBV9 and J is TRBJ2-7; D is possibly TRBD1 or TRBD2 (5 bases each). The germline V gene has CDR1 SGDLS and CDR2 YYNGEE. V shed 4 bases and J shed 6 bases, with 14 bases lying between them. CDR3 length: 13 amino acids. This CDR3 reads CASSSGPNSEQYF. In DNA form, the CDR3 reads TGTGCCAGCAGCTCGGGACCGAACTCCGAGCAGTACTTC.